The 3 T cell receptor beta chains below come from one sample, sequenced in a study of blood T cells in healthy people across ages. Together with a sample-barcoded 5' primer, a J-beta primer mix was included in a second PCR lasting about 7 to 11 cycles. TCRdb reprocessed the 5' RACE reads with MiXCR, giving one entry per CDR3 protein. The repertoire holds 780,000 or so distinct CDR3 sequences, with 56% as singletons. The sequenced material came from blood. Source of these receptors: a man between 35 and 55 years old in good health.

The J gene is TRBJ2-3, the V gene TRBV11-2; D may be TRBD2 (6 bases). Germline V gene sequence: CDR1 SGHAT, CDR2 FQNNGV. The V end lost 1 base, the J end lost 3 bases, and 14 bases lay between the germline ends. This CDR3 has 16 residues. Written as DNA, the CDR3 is TGTGCCAGCAGCTTAGGGGGACTCGTATCGACAGATACGCAGTATTTT. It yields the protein CASSLGGLVSTDTQYF.

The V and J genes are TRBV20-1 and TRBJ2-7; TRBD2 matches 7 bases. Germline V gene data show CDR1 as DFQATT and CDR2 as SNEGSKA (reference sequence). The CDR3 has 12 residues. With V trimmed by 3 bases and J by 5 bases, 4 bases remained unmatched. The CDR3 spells CSASVGGDEQYF. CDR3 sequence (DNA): TGCAGTGCTAGCGTGGGGGGGGACGAGCAGTACTTC.

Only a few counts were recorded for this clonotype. The CDR3 nucleotides read TGTGCCAGCAGTTCTTCTAACTATGGCTACACCTTC. It yields the protein CASSSSNYGYTF. The V and J genes are TRBV6-2 or TRBV6-3 and TRBJ1-2, with D hard to call. Germline V lookup: CDR1 MNHEY, CDR2 SVGEGT. The CDR3 covers 12 residues. V gave up 4 bases and J gave up 0 bases, with 3 bases separating them.